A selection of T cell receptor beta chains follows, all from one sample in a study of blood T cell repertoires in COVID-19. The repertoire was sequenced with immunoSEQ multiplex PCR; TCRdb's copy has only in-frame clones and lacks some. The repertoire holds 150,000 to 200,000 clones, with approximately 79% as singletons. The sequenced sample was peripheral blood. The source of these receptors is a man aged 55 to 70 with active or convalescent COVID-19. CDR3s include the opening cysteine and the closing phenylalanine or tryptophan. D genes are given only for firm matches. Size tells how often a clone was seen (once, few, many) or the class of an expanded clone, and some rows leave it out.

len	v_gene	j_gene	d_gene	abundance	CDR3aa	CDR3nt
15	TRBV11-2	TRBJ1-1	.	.	CASSPSTIPNTEAFF	TGTGCCAGCAGTCCGTCGACAATCCCGAACACTGAAGCTTTCTTT
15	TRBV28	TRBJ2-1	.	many	CASSHLRSSYNEQFF	TGTGCCAGCAGTCATCTTAGGAGCTCCTACAATGAGCAGTTCTTC
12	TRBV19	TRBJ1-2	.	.	CASTRGPYGYTF	TGTGCCAGTACCAGGGGCCCCTATGGCTACACCTTC
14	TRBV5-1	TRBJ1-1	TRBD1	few	CASSYPDRATEAFF	TGCGCCAGCAGCTACCCCGACAGGGCCACTGAAGCTTTCTTT
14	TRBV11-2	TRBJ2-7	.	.	CASSPGDVTYEQYF	TGTGCCAGCAGCCCGGGGGACGTCACCTACGAGCAGTACTTC
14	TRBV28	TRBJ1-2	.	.	CASLTKRSGSGYTF	TGTGCCAGTTTAACCAAAAGGTCGGGGAGTGGCTACACCTTC
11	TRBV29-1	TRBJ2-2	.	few	CSVAPSGELFF	TGCAGCGTTGCTCCCTCCGGGGAGCTGTTTTTT
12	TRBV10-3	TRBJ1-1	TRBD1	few	CAIRQTGVQAFF	TGTGCCATCAGACAGACAGGGGTCCAAGCTTTCTTT
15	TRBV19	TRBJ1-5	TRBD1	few	CASRGQGAVWEPQHF	TGTGCCAGTAGGGGACAGGGTGCGGTCTGGGAGCCCCAGCATTTT
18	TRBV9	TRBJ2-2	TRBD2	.	CASSVELAGVRDTGELFF	TGTGCCAGCAGCGTAGAACTAGCGGGAGTAAGGGACACCGGGGAGCTGTTTTTT
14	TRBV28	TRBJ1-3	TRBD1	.	CASSFDRAGNTIYF	TGTGCCAGCAGTTTCGACAGGGCAGGAAACACCATATATTTT
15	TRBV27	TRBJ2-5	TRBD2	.	CASSLLAGGRETQYF	TGTGCCAGCAGTTTACTAGCGGGAGGTCGAGAGACCCAGTACTTC
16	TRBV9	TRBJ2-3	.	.	CASSVEGTRFADTQYF	TGTGCCAGCAGCGTAGAAGGAACTAGATTTGCAGATACGCAGTATTTT
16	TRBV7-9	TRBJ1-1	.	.	CASTPLREGINTEAFF	TGTGCCAGCACCCCTCTCAGGGAGGGGATAAACACTGAAGCTTTCTTT
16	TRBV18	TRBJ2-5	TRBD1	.	CASSIAGTGVQETQYF	TGTGCCAGCTCAATCGCCGGGACAGGAGTCCAAGAGACCCAGTACTTC
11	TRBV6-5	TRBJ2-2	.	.	CASGNTGELFF	TGTGCCTCGGGGAACACCGGGGAGCTGTTTTTT
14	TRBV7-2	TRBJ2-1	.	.	CASSGRDRVNEQFF	TGTGCCAGCAGCGGGCGGGACAGAGTCAATGAGCAGTTCTTC
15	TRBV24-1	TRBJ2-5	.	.	CATSDLRAGRETQYF	TGTGCCACCAGTGATTTGCGGGCAGGGAGGGAGACCCAGTACTTC
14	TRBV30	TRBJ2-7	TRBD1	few	CAWSPGTEGTEQYF	TGTGCCTGGTCCCCAGGGACAGAAGGAACCGAGCAGTACTTC
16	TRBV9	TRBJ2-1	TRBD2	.	CASSFGTSGRAYEQFF	TGTGCCAGCAGCTTCGGGACTAGCGGGAGGGCCTATGAGCAGTTCTTC
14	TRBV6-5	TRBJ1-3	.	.	CASSRDSSGNTIYF	TGTGCCAGCAGCCGAGACTCCTCTGGAAACACCATATATTTT
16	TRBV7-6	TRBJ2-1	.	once	CASSLFGKGRLDEQFF	TGTGCCAGCAGCTTATTCGGGAAAGGGAGGCTGGATGAGCAGTTCTTC
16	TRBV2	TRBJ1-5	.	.	CASSEGTEYSNQPQHF	TGTGCCAGCAGTGAAGGAACAGAATATAGCAATCAGCCCCAGCATTTT
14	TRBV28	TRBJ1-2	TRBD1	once	CASSSPGQGYGYTF	TGTGCCAGCAGCTCCCCGGGACAGGGCTATGGCTACACCTTC
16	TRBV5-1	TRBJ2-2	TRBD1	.	CASSFSRDREYGELFF	TGCGCCAGCAGCTTTTCCCGGGACAGGGAGTACGGGGAGCTGTTTTTT
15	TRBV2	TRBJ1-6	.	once	CAIERALTTGSPLHF	TGTGCCATCGAACGGGCCCTTACGACAGGTTCACCCCTCCACTTT
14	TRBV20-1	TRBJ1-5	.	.	CSASQSLVNQPQHF	TGCAGTGCTAGTCAAAGTTTAGTGAATCAGCCCCAGCATTTT
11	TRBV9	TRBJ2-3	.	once	CASRRGDTQYF	TGTGCCAGCCGTCGGGGGGATACGCAGTATTTT
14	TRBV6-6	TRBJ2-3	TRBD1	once	CASSAGQGASVQYF	TGTGCCAGCAGCGCGGGACAGGGAGCTTCTGTGCAGTATTTT
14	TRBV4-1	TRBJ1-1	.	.	CASSQDLGRAEAFF	TGCGCCAGCAGCCAAGATCTGGGCCGAGCCGAAGCTTTCTTT
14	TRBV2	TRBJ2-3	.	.	CASNLGYSTDTQYF	TGTGCCAGCAACCTGGGCTATAGCACAGATACGCAGTATTTT
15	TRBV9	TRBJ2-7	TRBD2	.	CASSVGVAGGSEQYF	TGTGCCAGCAGCGTAGGCGTAGCGGGAGGAAGCGAGCAGTACTTC
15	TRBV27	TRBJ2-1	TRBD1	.	CASSSGTGVYNEQFF	TGTGCCAGCAGTTCCGGGACAGGGGTTTACAATGAGCAGTTCTTC
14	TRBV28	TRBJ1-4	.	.	CASSLGGFREKLFF	TGTGCCAGCAGTTTGGGGGGGTTCCGTGAAAAACTGTTTTTT